The 5 T cell receptor beta chains listed next were all sequenced from one sample in a study of T-cell memory formation after mild COVID-19. MiXCR was run by TCRdb on the 5' RACE reads, yielding one entry per CDR3 protein. The repertoire consists of 550,000 to 600,000 distinct CDR3 sequences, with 15% to 20% occurring once and the leading ten covering about 7.4%. Specimen: PBMCs or a T cell subset sorted from them (not recorded which). These receptors were taken from an adult woman who had mild COVID-19 (a few samples of this study predate the infection). Cell type and time point are not known.

V is TRBV4-1 and J is TRBJ2-7; 8 nucleotides line up with TRBD2. Looked up from germline, CDR1 is MGHRA and CDR2 is YSYEKL. This CDR3 has 15 residues. V lost 1 base, J lost 5 bases, and 7 bases stayed unmatched. This CDR3 reads CASSQVSGSQDEQYF. CDR3 nucleotides: TGCGCCAGCAGCCAAGTAAGCGGGAGTCAGGACGAGCAGTACTTC.

This clonotype has just a few counts. Since the CDR3 does not end with the conserved phenylalanine or tryptophan, this likely comes from a read error. This chain uses TRBV7-9 with TRBJ2-5; D assignment may be TRBD1 or TRBD2 (5 bases each). With 5 bases removed from V and 3 bases from J, the gap between germline ends came to 13 bases. Per germline, CDR1 SEHNR and CDR2 FQNEAQ (reference sequence). The CDR3 has 14 residues. The CDR3 sequence is CASSASGTEETQYS. CDR3 DNA sequence: TGTGCCAGCAGCGCCTCGGGGACCGAAGAGACCCAGTACTCT.

This clonotype was detected many times. The chain has TRBV5-1 and TRBJ2-2; no clear D. V was cut by 6 bases and J by 1 base, with 7 bases left in between. Germline V CDR1 and CDR2: SGHRS, YFSETQ. There are 13 residues in the CDR3. The CDR3 spells CASNERNTGELFF. The CDR3 region has the DNA TGCGCCAGCAATGAGCGGAACACCGGGGAGCTGTTTTTT.

This clonotype was seen only a few times. The rearrangement links TRBV20-1 to TRBJ2-1, with D unclear. Germline V lookup: CDR1 DFQATT, CDR2 SNEGSKA (reference sequence). The CDR3 extends over 11 amino acids. The ends were cut back, 2 bases at V and 5 bases at J, with 4 bases in the middle. CDR3 DNA sequence: TGCAGTGCTAGACAGGACAATGAGCAGTTCTTC. This sequence encodes CSARQDNEQFF.

This clonotype was observed a handful of times. This chain connects TRBV12-3 or TRBV12-4 to TRBJ2-2, with TRBD2 matching 9 bases. This CDR3 has 16 residues. V shed 7 bases and J 1 base; nucleotides not matched to a gene: 7. The CDR3 here is CASTLAGTLNTGELFF. The CDR3 DNA follows: TGTGCCAGCACCCTAGCGGGGACCCTGAACACCGGGGAGCTGTTTTTT.